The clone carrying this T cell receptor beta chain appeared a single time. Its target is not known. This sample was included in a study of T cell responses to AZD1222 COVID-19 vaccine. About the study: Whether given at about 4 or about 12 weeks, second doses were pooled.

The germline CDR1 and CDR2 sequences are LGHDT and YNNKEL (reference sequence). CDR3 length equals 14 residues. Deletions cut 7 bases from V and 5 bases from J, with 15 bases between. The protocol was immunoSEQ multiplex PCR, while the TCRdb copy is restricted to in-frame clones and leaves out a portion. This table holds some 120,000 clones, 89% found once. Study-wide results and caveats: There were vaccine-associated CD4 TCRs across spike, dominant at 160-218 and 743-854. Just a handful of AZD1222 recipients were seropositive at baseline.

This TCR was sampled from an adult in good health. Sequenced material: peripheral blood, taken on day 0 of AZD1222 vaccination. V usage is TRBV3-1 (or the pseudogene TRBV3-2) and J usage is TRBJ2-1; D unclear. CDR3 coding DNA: TGTGCCAGCAACGACAACGGGTTAGACAATGAGCAGTTCTTC. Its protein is CASNDNGLDNEQFF.